The subject of this entry is one T cell receptor beta chain. Its antigen is undetermined. The data stem from a study of cytomegalovirus exposure and HLA in healthy donors. Study-level findings and limits: In a later analysis, about 17,000 TCR beta sequences were associated with HLA alleles at 0.05 false discovery rate.

The study ran its PCR with 60 Vbeta and 13 Jbeta primers. Produced via immunoSEQ multiplex PCR; TCRdb's table is partial and in-frame only. The table has 150,000 to 200,000 clones, 70% to 90% seen once; the top ten hold approximately 1.9%. Sequencing used PBMCs. This sequence was found in a woman younger than 30 in good health and CMV-seronegative.

The CDR3 DNA follows: TGTGCCATCAGTGACCTAGGGGGTGGCTACACCTTC. This translates into CAISDLGGGYTF. The chain joins TRBV10-3 to TRBJ1-2; possible D gene TRBD1, 6 bases. This CDR3 region has 12 residues. V dropped 3 bases and J dropped 7 bases, with 9 bases sitting between them. Germline V gene data show CDR1 as ENHRY and CDR2 as SYGVKD.